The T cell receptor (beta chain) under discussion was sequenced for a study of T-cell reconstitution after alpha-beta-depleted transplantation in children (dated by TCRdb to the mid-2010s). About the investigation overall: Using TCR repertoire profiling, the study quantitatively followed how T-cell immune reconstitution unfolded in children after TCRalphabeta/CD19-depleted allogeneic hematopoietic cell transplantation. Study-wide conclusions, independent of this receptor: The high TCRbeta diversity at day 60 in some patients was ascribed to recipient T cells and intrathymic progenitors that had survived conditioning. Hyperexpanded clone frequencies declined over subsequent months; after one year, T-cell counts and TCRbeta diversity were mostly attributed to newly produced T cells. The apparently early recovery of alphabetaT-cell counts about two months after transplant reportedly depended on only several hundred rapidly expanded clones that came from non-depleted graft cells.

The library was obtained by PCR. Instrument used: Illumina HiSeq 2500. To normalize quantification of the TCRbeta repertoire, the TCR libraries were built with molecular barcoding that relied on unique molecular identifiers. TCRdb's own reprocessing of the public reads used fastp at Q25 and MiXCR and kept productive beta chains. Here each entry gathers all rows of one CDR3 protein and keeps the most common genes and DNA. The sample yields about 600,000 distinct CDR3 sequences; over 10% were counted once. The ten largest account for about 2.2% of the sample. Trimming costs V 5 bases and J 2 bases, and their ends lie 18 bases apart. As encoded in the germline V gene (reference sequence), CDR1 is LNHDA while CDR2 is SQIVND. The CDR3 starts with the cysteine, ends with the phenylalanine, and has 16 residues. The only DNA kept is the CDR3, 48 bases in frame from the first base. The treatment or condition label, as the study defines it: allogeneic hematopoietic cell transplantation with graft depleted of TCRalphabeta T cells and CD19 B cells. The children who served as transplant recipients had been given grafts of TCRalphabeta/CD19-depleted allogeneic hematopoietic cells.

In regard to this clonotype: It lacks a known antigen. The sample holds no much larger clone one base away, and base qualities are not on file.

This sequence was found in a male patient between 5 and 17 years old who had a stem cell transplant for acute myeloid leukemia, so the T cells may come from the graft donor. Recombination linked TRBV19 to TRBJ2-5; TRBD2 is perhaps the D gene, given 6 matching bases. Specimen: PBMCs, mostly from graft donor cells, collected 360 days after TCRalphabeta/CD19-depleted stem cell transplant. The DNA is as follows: TGTGCCAGTAGTGTAGTTCCGGGACTGATACAAGAGACCCAGTACTTC. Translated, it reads CASSVVPGLIQETQYF.